This record looks at one T cell receptor beta chain sequence and its context. The CDR3 runs to 16 residues. Germline V CDR1 and CDR2: LNHDA, SQIVND (reference sequence). V gave up 5 bases and J gave up 4 bases; unmatched junction bases: 13. Here immunoSEQ multiplex PCR was the method, and the copy in TCRdb shows in-frame clones only, minus some. The sample lists 350,000 to 450,000 clones, around nine tenths occurring once. The source of the sample is a study of Ad26.COV2.S vaccination and SARS-CoV-2 variants. Across the whole study: Participants got Ad26.COV2.S intramuscularly, once or twice 56 days apart.

This sample's treatment: some 20 received Ad26.COV2.S at low or high dose, single or two shots; 5 received placebo; per-sample allocation not given. Vaccine and placebo recipients were sampled on day 63 after the first injection. The sample was peripheral blood, taken in a trial of Ad26.COV2.S vaccine versus placebo. The genes are TRBV19 and TRBJ2-5; 7 nucleotides line up with TRBD2. The clonotype originates from a person aged 18 to 59 who received the Ad26.COV2.S COVID-19 vaccine or a placebo. The CDR3 DNA reads TGTGCCAGTAGTTCCCTCAGGACGGGGGGTGTAGAGACCCAGTACTTC. Protein product: CASSSLRTGGVETQYF.